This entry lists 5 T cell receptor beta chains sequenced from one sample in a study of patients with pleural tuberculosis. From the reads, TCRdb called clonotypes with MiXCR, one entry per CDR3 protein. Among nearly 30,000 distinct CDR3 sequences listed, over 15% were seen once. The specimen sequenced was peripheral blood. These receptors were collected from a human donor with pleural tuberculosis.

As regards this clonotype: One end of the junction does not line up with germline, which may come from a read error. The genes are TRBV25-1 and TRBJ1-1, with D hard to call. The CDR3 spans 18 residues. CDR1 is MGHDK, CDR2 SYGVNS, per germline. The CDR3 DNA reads TGTGACAGCAGTGATCACACGGGGTTCTCGGGATTGAACACTGGAGCTTTCTTT. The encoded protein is CDSSDHTGFSGLNTGAFF.

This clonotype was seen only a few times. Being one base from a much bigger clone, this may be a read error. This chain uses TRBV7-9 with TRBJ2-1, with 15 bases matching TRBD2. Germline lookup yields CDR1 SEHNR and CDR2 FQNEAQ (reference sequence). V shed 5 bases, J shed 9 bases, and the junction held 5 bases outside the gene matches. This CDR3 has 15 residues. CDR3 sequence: CASSLGTSGGSEQFF. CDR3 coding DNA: TGTGCCAGCAGCCTTGGGACTAGCGGGGGGAGTGAGCAGTTCTTC.

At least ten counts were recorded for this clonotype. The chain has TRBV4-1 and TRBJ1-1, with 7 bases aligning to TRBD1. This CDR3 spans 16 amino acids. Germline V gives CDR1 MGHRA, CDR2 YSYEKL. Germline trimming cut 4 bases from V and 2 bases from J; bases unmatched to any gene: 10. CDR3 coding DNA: TGCGCCAGCAGCCGCTCAACCGGGACAGTAAACACTGAAGCTTTCTTT. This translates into CASSRSTGTVNTEAFF.

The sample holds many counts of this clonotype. CDR3 region: CASSNSLAQQETQYF. The CDR3 DNA reads TGTGCCAGCAGTAATTCCTTAGCGCAACAAGAGACCCAGTACTTC. V usage is TRBV2 and J usage is TRBJ2-5; D perhaps matches TRBD2 (5 bases). The CDR3 has 15 residues. Trimming removed 5 bases at V and 2 bases at J, with 15 bases between. Germline values: CDR1 SNHLY, CDR2 FYNNEI.

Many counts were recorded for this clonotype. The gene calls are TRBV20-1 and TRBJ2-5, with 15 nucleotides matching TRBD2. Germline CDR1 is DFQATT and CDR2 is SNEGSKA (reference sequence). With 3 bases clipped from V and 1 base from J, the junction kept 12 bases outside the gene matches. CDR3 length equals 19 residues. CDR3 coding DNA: TGCAGTGCTAGCTCCCCAGGACTAGCGGGGGGGCACCCCCAAGAGACCCAGTACTTC. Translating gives CSASSPGLAGGHPQETQYF.